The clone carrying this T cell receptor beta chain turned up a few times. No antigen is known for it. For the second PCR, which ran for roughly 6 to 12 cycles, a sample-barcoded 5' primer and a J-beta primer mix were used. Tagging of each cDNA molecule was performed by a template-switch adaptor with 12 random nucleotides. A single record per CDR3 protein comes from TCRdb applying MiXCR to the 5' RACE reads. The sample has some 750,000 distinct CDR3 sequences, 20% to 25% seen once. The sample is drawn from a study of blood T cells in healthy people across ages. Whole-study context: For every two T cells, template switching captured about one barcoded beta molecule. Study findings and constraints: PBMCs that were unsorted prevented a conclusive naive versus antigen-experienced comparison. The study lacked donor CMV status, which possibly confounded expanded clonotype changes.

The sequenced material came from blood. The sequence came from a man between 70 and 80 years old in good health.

CDR3: CASSQGLPDTQYF. CDR3 in DNA: TGCGCCAGCAGCCAAGGCCTGCCAGATACGCAGTATTTT. This sequence joins TRBV4-3 and TRBJ2-3, with D hard to call. This CDR3 comprises 13 residues. Germline CDR1 reads LGHNA; CDR2 reads YSLEER. Trimming pared 1 base from V and 4 bases from J, leaving 6 bases between.